In this sample, the clone carrying this T cell receptor (beta chain) turned up many times. CDR3 length: 15 amino acids. Per germline, CDR1 SGHDN and CDR2 FVKESK. Trimming removed 1 base from V and 4 bases from J; junction bases left unmatched: 6. Researchers prepared the TCRbeta library using unique molecular identifiers, the study reports. Via MiXCR, TCRdb re-called the PCR reads, giving one row per CDR3 protein. The sample includes under 20,000 distinct CDR3 sequences, 10% to 15% of them seen just once. These data belong to a study of T-cell reconstitution after alpha-beta-depleted transplantation in children.

This clonotype originated in a female patient aged 2 to 10 who had a stem cell transplant for congenital amegakaryocytic thrombocytopenia, so the T cells may come from the graft donor. The sample was PBMCs, mostly from graft donor cells, taken 60 days after TCRalphabeta/CD19-depleted stem cell transplant. The chain links TRBV14 to TRBJ2-7; 8 positions match TRBD2. The CDR3 nucleotides read TGTGCCAGCAGCCAAGCGGGAGGGTTGCGATACGAGCAGTACTTC. It codes for CASSQAGGLRYEQYF.